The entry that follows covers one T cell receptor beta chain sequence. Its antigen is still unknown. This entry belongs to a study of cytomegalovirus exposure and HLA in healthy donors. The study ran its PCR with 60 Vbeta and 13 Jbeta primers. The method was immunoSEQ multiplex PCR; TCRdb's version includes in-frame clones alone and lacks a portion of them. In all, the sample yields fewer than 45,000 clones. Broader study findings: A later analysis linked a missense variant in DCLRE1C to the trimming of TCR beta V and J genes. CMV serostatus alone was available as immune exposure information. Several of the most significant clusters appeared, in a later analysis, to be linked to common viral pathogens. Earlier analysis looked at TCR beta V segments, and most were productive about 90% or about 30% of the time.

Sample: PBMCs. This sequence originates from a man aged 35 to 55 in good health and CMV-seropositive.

CDR3 loop: CSVELVLAGEETQYF. Here the CDR3 DNA reads TGCAGCGTTGAGTTGGTCCTAGCGGGAGAAGAGACCCAGTACTTC. The chain couples TRBV29-1 to TRBJ2-5; 10 bases match TRBD2. V gave up 3 bases and J gave up 3 bases; unmatched junction bases: 7. This CDR3 comprises 15 residues. Germline CDR1 reads SQVTM; CDR2 reads ANQGSEA.